This is a list of T cell receptor beta chains from one sample in a study of blood T cell repertoires in COVID-19. Assay: immunoSEQ multiplex PCR; the TCRdb copy retains only in-frame clones and omits some. The repertoire includes 250,000 or so clones, around 93% of them detected once, and less than 3.5% sits in the top ten. Specimen: PBMCs or T cells enriched from blood (not recorded which). These receptors all stem from a man between 40 and 49 years old who had been exposed to COVID-19. Both conserved end residues are trimmed from each CDR3.

v_gene	j_gene	CDR3aa
TRBV4-2	TRBJ2-1	ASSQDPGSSGEQF
TRBV7-9	TRBJ1-5	ASSGTGNNQPQH
TRBV29-1	TRBJ1-5	SVENTLQCSNQPQH
TRBV11-3	TRBJ2-7	ASSLDLRTGGPLWEQY
TRBV29-1	TRBJ2-7	SGSRDRGGEQY
TRBV6-5	TRBJ1-2	ASSTPGQGVFGYT
TRBV7-9	TRBJ1-6	ASSFTGVNNNSPLH
TRBV27	TRBJ2-1	ASSLIAGGPHEQF
TRBV27	TRBJ2-7	ASSFSGSYEQY
TRBV28	TRBJ1-1	ASSAKWGPLNTEAF
TRBV18	TRBJ1-1	ASSPREVGTEAF
TRBV19	TRBJ1-5	ASSRDRGGNQPQH
TRBV30	TRBJ2-7	AWSKSGAYEQY
TRBV11-3	TRBJ2-7	ASSLGRGSPVHEQY
TRBV10-3	TRBJ2-2	AIRTSGTTGELF
TRBV15	TRBJ2-7	ATSRDRDWEQY
TRBV2	TRBJ1-1	ASSEGADTEAF
TRBV3-1/TRBV3-2	TRBJ1-6	ASSHGTDYNSPLH
TRBV5-1	TRBJ2-3	ASSSTGGADTQY
TRBV9	TRBJ2-7	ASSVGQAFSYEQY
TRBV7-9	TRBJ1-1	ASSLTSDRTEAF
TRBV7-3	TRBJ2-3	ASSSIGGPDTQY
TRBV24-1	TRBJ2-3	ATSEVAAGQGTDTQY
TRBV9	TRBJ1-2	ASSVQGRDGYT
TRBV3-1/TRBV3-2	TRBJ1-1	ASSPRASGNGF
TRBV30	TRBJ1-3	AYPDGISGNTIY
TRBV7-2	TRBJ2-7	ASSLAHPLAESYEQY
TRBV7-9	TRBJ2-1	ASSPNTGERLWEQF
TRBV6-4	TRBJ2-1	ASSPLGAGGEQF
TRBV19	TRBJ2-5	ASSIGGGQETQY
TRBV28	TRBJ1-1	ASSLTFSYRDTEAF
TRBV5-1	TRBJ2-1	ASRQTGTNNEQF
TRBV27	TRBJ2-7	ASSKRSGGAYEQY
TRBV4-3	TRBJ2-7	ASSLRPHSSYEQY
TRBV5-1	TRBJ1-2	ASSPSFGRLSHGYT
TRBV19	TRBJ1-5	ASSIATGQGQPQH
TRBV9	TRBJ1-2	ASSPRQGGNYGYT
TRBV7-2	TRBJ1-2	ASSLGGGSPYGYT
TRBV5-1	TRBJ2-1	ASSLQASGRVSYNEQF
TRBV7-2	TRBJ1-2	ASSLFLTADYGYT
TRBV19	TRBJ2-7	ASSVQGTYYEQY
TRBV7-2	TRBJ2-7	ASSPGQGFYEQY
TRBV27	TRBJ1-1	ASSYAVRLAEAF
TRBV14	TRBJ2-7	ASSQDSVLAGEDNEQY
TRBV7-2	TRBJ2-5	ASSLVLSQETQY
TRBV2	TRBJ2-1	ASSEDRGNYNEQF
TRBV18	TRBJ2-1	ASSPRWTSGSSSYNEQF
TRBV2	TRBJ1-1	ASSARGGSTEAF
TRBV29-1	TRBJ1-1	SVQEDRGEAF
TRBV20-1	TRBJ2-7	SVPGYYEQY
TRBV5-1	TRBJ1-2	ASSPGTGDYGYT
TRBV28	TRBJ2-7	ASSFLVRAGSYEQY
TRBV6-1	TRBJ1-6	ASSEAQQNSPLH
TRBV7-2	TRBJ2-1	ASSPKTSGRNNEQF
TRBV28	TRBJ1-3	ASTRPGSGNTIY
TRBV6-2/TRBV6-3	TRBJ2-3	ASSFRPGQAVPSTDTQY
TRBV7-2	TRBJ2-5	ASSSTGTGGLETQY
TRBV11-2	TRBJ2-7	ASSLSVTGEQY
TRBV18	TRBJ1-1	ASSRDRVDAF
TRBV5-5	TRBJ1-6	ASSQSSPLH